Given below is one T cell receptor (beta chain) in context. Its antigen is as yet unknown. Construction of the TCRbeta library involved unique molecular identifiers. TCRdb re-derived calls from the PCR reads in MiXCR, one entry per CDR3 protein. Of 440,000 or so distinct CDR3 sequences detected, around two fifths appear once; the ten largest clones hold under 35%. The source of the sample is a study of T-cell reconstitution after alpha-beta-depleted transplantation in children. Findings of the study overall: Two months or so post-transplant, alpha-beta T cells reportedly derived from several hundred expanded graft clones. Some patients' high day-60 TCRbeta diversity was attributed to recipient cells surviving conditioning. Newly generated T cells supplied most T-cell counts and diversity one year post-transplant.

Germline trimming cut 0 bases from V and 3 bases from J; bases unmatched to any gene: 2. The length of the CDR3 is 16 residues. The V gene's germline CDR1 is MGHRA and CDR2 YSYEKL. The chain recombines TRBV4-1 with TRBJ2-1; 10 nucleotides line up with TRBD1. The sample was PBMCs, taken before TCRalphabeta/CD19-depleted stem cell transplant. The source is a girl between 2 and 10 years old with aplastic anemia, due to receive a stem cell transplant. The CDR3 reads CASSQDRTGGYNEQFF. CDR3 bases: TGCGCCAGCAGCCAAGATCGGACAGGGGGCTACAATGAGCAGTTCTTC.